Each of the 17 T cell receptor beta chains below was sequenced from the same sample in a study of T-cell reconstitution after alpha-beta-depleted transplantation in children (dated by TCRdb to the mid-2010s). The method was PCR. Sequencing relied on an Illumina HiSeq 2500. TCR libraries were prepared with molecular barcoding, using unique molecular identifiers to normalize TCRbeta repertoire quantification. In-frame beta chains were kept once TCRdb had trimmed the public reads at Q25 with fastp and called clones with MiXCR. One record per CDR3 amino acid sequence lists the most common genes and DNA. Across this sample there are 150,000 to 200,000 distinct CDR3 sequences, with around 5.9% seen only once. The ten most abundant clones make up about 5% of the sample. The sample's treatment or condition label, in plain terms: allogeneic hematopoietic cell transplantation with graft depleted of TCRalphabeta T cells and CD19 B cells.

The sequencing here drew on PBMCs, taken before TCRalphabeta/CD19-depleted stem cell transplant. These TCRs come from a girl less than two years old with combined immunodeficiency, due to receive a stem cell transplant.

This clonotype has a count of ten or more. This chain joins TRBV28 and TRBJ2-3; TRBD2 aligns across 8 bases. This CDR3 comprises 17 residues. The V gene's germline CDR1 is MDHEN and CDR2 SYDVKM. V gave up 0 bases and J gave up 8 bases; unmatched junction bases: 13. CDR3 in DNA: TGTGCCAGCAGTTTATGGTTCTACGGGAGGGCACAGGGTACGCAGTATTTT. Protein: CASSLWFYGRAQGTQYF.

This clonotype has at least ten counts. J is TRBJ2-7 and V is TRBV6-2 or TRBV6-3, with 9 bases that match TRBD1. The CDR3 length is 17 residues. Germline CDR1 is MNHEY and CDR2 is SVGEGT. Trimming removed 6 bases from V and 3 bases from J; junction bases left unmatched: 15. Written as DNA, the CDR3 is TGTGCCAGCAGGCCCGGGACAGGGAGGGGGAAGGACTACGAGCAGTACTTC. Translating it yields CASRPGTGRGKDYEQYF.

This clonotype was recorded many times. The V call is TRBV15, the J call TRBJ2-3; D ambiguous. V lost 1 base, J lost 5 bases, and 7 bases lay in between. This CDR3 has 13 residues. Germline V gives CDR1 LNHNV, CDR2 YYDKDF (reference sequence). The CDR3: CATSRVRGDTQYF. The CDR3 DNA reads TGTGCCACCAGCAGAGTCCGTGGAGATACGCAGTATTTT.

This clonotype was recorded at least ten times. V gene TRBV5-1 combines with J gene TRBJ2-7; 10 nucleotides match TRBD2. This CDR3 has 14 amino acids. V shed 2 bases, J shed 3 bases, and the junction held 2 bases outside the gene matches. Germline V gene data show CDR1 as SGHRS and CDR2 as YFSETQ. For the CDR3, the DNA is TGCGCCAGCAGCTTTGGACTAGCGGACTACGAGCAGTACTTC. Translated, it gives CASSFGLADYEQYF. Using reference TRBV5-1 and TRBJ2-7 for the parts outside the CDR3, the full variable domain is KAGVTQTPRYLIKTRGQQVTLSCSPISGHRSVSWYQQTPGQGLQFLFEYFSETQRNKGNFPGRFSGRQFSNSRSEMNVSTLELGDSALYLCASSFGLADYEQYFGPGTRLTVT.

This clonotype showed up many times. The CDR3 DNA sequence: TGCAGCGTGGGGGACTTTAACTATGGCTACACCTTC. This translates into CSVGDFNYGYTF. The rearrangement joins TRBV29-1 to TRBJ1-2; maybe TRBD1 (5 bases). This CDR3 contains 12 residues. The germline V gene encodes CDR1 SQVTM and CDR2 ANQGSEA. The ends were cut back, 6 bases at V and 1 base at J, with 9 bases in the middle.

There are many counts of this clonotype. CDR3 in DNA: TGTGCCAGCAGTAACAGGGGGTACTACGAGCAGTACTTC. This gives the protein CASSNRGYYEQYF. The chain carries TRBV14 and TRBJ2-7; the match to TRBD1 covers 8 bases. Germline CDR1 and CDR2: SGHDN and FVKESK. This CDR3 comprises 13 residues. Trimming at V came to 6 bases and at J to 3 bases, leaving 4 bases not matched to a gene.

Only a few counts were recorded for this clonotype. The chain is built from TRBV19 and TRBJ1-1; TRBD1 matches 10 bases. The CDR3 runs to 15 residues. CDR1 and CDR2 (germline): LNHDA, SQIVND (reference sequence). The V segment lost 6 bases and the J segment 6 bases; nucleotides outside the gene matches: 10. The CDR3 DNA reads as TGTGCCAGTAGGAGGGACAGGGGAAATAATGCTGAAGCTTTCTTT. Protein: CASRRDRGNNAEAFF.

A few counts support this clonotype. The gene calls are TRBV2 and TRBJ1-1; TRBD1 might be the D (6 bases). Germline V gene data show CDR1 as SNHLY and CDR2 as FYNNEI. Trimming pared 6 bases from V and 4 bases from J, leaving 18 bases between. This CDR3 has 15 amino acids. Here the CDR3 DNA reads TGTGCCAGCAGCCTGCCATTGGACAGTGGCACTGAAGCTTTCTTT. It is translated as CASSLPLDSGTEAFF. Using reference TRBV2 and TRBJ1-1 for the parts outside the CDR3, the full variable domain is EPEVTQTPSHQVTQMGQEVILRCVPISNHLYFYWYRQILGQKVEFLVSFYNNEISEKSEIFDDQFSVERPDGSNFTLKIRSTKLEDSAMYFCASSLPLDSGTEAFFGQGTRLTVV.

This clonotype appeared a few times. The gene calls are TRBV15 and TRBJ2-7, with 7 positions matching TRBD1. The germline V gene has CDR1 LNHNV and CDR2 YYDKDF (reference sequence). The CDR3 length is 16 residues. J gave up 0 bases and V 5 bases, and 10 bases lay outside the gene matches. The CDR3 region is CATSSGTAPLSYEQYF. As DNA, the CDR3 is TGTGCCACCAGCTCAGGGACAGCCCCCCTCTCCTACGAGCAGTACTTC.

The chain carries TRBV4-2 and TRBJ2-1, with TRBD2 matching over 8 bases. J was trimmed by 3 bases and V by 4 bases; bases with no gene match: 11. Germline loops: CDR1 LGHNA, CDR2 YNFKEQ. This CDR3 has 17 residues. The CDR3 DNA sequence: TGTGCCAGCAGCCCCCTTGGGGAGCGGGGGTTCTACAATGAGCAGTTCTTC. This translates into CASSPLGERGFYNEQFF.

This clonotype was seen repeatedly, ten times or more. This chain uses TRBV19 with TRBJ2-1; D is possibly TRBD1 (5 bases). Trimming took 1 base from V and 5 from J, leaving 9 bases between them. Germline values: CDR1 LNHDA, CDR2 SQIVND (reference sequence). The CDR3 runs to 14 residues. Here the CDR3 DNA reads TGTGCCAGTAGTATAGCCCCAGGGCACAATGAGCAGTTCTTC. It codes for CASSIAPGHNEQFF. The full variable domain, with the rest looked up from reference TRBV19 and TRBJ2-1, is DGGITQSPKYLFRKEGQNVTLSCEQNLNHDAMYWYRQDPGQGLRLIYYSQIVNDFQKGDIAEGYSVSREKKESFPLTVTSAQKNPTAFYLCASSIAPGHNEQFFGPGTRLTVL.

The chain joins TRBV15 to TRBJ2-5; 9 bases are shared with TRBD2. Germline trimming cut 5 bases from V and 5 bases from J; bases unmatched to any gene: 6. The CDR3 totals 14 residues. Germline V gene lookup returns CDR1 LNHNV and CDR2 YYDKDF (reference sequence). The CDR3, as DNA: TGTGCCACCAGCGTGGGACTAGCAGGGGAGACCCAGTACTTC. This translates into CATSVGLAGETQYF.

This clonotype was seen many times. The chain employs TRBV15 and TRBJ2-2, with D unresolved. The V and J ends lost 5 bases and 1 base respectively, with 8 bases between them. CDR3 size: 14 residues. Germline V gene data show CDR1 as LNHNV and CDR2 as YYDKDF (reference sequence). The CDR3 bases are TGTGCCACCAGCTTACGTTTGAACACCGGGGAGCTGTTTTTT. Protein sequence: CATSLRLNTGELFF.

This clonotype was counted many times. V gene TRBV29-1 combines with J gene TRBJ2-5; 7 nucleotides match TRBD1. The CDR3 runs 14 residues. The germline gives CDR1 SQVTM, CDR2 ANQGSEA. With V trimmed by 4 bases and J by 2 bases, 7 bases remained unmatched. The CDR3 loop is CSVARGLGQETQYF. Here the CDR3 DNA reads TGCAGCGTTGCAAGGGGGCTGGGGCAAGAGACCCAGTACTTC. The entire variable domain, with the rest obtained from reference TRBV29-1 and TRBJ2-5, is as follows: SAVISQKPSRDICQRGTSLTIQCQVDSQVTMMFWYRQQPGQSLTLIATANQGSEATYESGFVIDKFPISRPNLTFSTLTVSNMSPEDSSIYLCSVARGLGQETQYFGPGTRLLVL.

This clonotype was seen many times. This chain uses TRBV14 with TRBJ2-1; D unclear. The CDR3 is 16 amino acids. With 7 bases removed from V and 2 bases from J, the gap between germline ends came to 18 bases. Germline V gene lookup returns CDR1 SGHDN and CDR2 FVKESK. The CDR3 reads CASKAGTADTYNEQFF. The CDR3 DNA reads TGTGCCAGCAAAGCCGGCACGGCGGATACCTACAATGAGCAGTTCTTC.

In this sample, this clonotype turned up many times. This chain links TRBV13 with TRBJ2-3, with a tentative D call TRBD2 (6 bases). Germline V gives CDR1 PRHDT, CDR2 FYEKMQ (reference sequence). Trimming stripped 3 bases from V and 0 bases from J, with 7 bases between. The CDR3 has 14 residues. CDR3 DNA sequence: TGTGCCAGCAGCTTGGGGAGGAGCACAGATACGCAGTATTTT. Residues: CASSLGRSTDTQYF.

This clonotype was detected many times. The genes are TRBV28 and TRBJ2-5; D possibly corresponds to TRBD2 (5 bases). Trimming removed 5 bases from V and 3 bases from J, with 16 bases in between. This CDR3 is built from 15 residues. Germline CDR1 MDHEN, CDR2 SYDVKM. The CDR3 protein is CASSRRTTREETQYF. DNA of the CDR3: TGTGCCAGCAGTCGGAGGACGACTCGCGAAGAGACCCAGTACTTC.